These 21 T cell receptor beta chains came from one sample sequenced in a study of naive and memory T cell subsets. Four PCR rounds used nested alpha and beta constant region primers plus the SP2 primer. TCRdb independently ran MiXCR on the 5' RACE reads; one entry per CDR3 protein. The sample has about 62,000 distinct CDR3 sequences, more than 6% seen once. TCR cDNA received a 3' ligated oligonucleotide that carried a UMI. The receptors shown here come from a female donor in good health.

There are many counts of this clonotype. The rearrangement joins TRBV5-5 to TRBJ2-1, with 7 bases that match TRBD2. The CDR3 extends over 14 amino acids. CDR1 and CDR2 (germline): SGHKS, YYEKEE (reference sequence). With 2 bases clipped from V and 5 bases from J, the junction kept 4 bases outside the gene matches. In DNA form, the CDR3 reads TGTGCCAGCAGCTTTTGGGACTACGACAATGAGCAGTTCTTC. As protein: CASSFWDYDNEQFF.

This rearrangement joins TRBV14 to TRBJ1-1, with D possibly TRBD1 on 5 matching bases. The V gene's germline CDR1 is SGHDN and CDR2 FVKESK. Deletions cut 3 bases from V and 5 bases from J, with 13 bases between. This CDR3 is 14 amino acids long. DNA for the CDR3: TGTGCCAGCAGCCAGGGGACGGCGGGGACTGAAGCTTTCTTT. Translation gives CASSQGTAGTEAFF.

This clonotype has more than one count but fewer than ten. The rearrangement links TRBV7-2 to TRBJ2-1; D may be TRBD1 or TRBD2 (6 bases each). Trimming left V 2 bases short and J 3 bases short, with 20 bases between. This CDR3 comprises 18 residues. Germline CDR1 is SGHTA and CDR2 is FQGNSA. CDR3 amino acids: CASSLSFSGAGYYNEQFF. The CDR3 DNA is TGTGCCAGCAGCTTATCGTTTTCGGGGGCGGGGTACTACAATGAGCAGTTCTTC.

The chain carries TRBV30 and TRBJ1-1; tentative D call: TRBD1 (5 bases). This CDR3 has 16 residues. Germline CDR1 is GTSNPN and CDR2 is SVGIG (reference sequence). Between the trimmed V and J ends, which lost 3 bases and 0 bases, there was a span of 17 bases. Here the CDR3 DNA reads TGTGCCTGGAGCGGGGGGATGACGGGCATGAACACTGAAGCTTTCTTT. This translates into CAWSGGMTGMNTEAFF.

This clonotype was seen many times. CDR3 in amino acids: CASSLADRAAGNTIYF. The DNA of the CDR3 is TGTGCCAGCAGCTTAGCGGACAGGGCGGCAGGAAACACCATATATTTT. The rearrangement joins TRBV7-9 to TRBJ1-3; 8 positions agree with TRBD1. CDR1 and CDR2 (germline): SEHNR, FQNEAQ (reference sequence). After removal of 0 bases from V and 4 bases from J, the junction contained 5 bases not matched to a gene. The CDR3 is 16 amino acids.

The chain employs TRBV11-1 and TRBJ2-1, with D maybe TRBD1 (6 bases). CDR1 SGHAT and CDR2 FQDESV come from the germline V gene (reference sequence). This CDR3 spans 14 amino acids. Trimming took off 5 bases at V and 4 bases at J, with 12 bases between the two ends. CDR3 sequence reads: CASSPGTPYNEQFF. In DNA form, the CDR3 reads TGTGCCAGCAGCCCAGGGACACCTTACAATGAGCAGTTCTTC.

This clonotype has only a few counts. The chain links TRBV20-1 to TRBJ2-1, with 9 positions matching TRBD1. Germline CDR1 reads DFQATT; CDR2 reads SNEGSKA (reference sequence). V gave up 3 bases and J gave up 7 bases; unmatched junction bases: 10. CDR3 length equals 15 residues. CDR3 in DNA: TGCAGTGCTAGCTGGACAGGGGAGTTTCGGAATGAGCAGTTCTTC. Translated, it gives CSASWTGEFRNEQFF.

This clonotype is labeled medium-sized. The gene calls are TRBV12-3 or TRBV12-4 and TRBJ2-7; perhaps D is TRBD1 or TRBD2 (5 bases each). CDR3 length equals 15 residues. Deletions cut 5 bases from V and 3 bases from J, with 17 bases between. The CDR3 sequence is CASSPLPGPLYEQYF. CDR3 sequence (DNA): TGTGCCAGCAGTCCCCTCCCGGGACCGCTCTACGAGCAGTACTTC.

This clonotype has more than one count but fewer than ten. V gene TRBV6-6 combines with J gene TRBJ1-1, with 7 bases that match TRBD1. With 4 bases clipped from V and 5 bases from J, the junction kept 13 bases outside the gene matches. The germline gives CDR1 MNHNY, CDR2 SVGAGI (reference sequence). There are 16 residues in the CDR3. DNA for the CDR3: TGTGCCAGCAGTTTGCCACGAGACAGGGAGATAACTGAAGCTTTCTTT. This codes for CASSLPRDREITEAFF.

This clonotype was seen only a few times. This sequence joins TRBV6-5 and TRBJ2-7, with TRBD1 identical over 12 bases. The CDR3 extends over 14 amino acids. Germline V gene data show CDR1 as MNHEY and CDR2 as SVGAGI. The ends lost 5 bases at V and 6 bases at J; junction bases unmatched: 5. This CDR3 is CASSPGTGGFEQYF. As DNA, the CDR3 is TGTGCCAGCAGTCCAGGGACAGGGGGCTTCGAGCAGTACTTC.

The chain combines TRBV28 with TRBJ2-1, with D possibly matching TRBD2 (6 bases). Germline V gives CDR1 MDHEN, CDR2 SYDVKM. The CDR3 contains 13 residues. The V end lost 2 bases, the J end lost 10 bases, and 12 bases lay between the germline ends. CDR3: CASSLGGDGEQFF. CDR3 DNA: TGTGCCAGCAGTTTAGGCGGGGATGGAGAGCAGTTCTTC.

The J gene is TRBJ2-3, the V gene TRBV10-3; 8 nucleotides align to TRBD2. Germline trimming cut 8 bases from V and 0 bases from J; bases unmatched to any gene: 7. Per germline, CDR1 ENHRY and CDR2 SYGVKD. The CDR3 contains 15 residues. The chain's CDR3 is CAIGGGFPSTDTQYF. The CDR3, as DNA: TGTGCCATCGGCGGGGGGTTTCCTAGCACAGATACGCAGTATTTT.

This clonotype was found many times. CDR3 sequence reads: CASSLLLYTEAFF. The DNA of the CDR3 is TGTGCCAGCAGCTTGCTACTATACACTGAAGCTTTCTTT. The V call is TRBV11-2, the J call TRBJ1-1; D not certain. Per the germline V gene, CDR1 is SGHAT and CDR2 is FQNNGV. This CDR3 has 13 residues. Deletions cut 3 bases from V and 3 bases from J, with 8 bases between.

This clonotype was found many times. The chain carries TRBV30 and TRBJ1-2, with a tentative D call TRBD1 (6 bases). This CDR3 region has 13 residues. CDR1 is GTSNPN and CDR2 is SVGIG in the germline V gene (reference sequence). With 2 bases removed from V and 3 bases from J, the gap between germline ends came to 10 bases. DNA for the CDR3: TGTGCCTGGAGTTTGGGGGCAGACTATGGCTACACCTTC. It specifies CAWSLGADYGYTF.

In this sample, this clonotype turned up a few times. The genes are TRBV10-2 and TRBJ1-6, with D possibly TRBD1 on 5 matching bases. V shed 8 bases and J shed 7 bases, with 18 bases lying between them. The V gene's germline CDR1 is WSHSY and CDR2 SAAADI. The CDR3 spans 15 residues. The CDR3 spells CASHAGREVNSPLHF. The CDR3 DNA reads TGCGCCAGCCACGCAGGCAGGGAAGTGAATTCACCCCTCCACTTT.

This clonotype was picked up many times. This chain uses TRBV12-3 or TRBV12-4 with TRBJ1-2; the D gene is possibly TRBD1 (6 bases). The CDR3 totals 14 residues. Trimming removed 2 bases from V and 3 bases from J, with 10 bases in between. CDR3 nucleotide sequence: TGTGCCAGCAGTTTATACAACAGGGACTATGGCTACACCTTC. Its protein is CASSLYNRDYGYTF.

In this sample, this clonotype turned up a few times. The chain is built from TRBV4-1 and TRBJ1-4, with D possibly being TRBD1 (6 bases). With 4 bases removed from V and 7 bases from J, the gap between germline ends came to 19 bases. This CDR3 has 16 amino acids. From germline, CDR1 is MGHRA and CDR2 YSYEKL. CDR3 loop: CASSRPASGVIEKLFF. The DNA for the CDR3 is TGCGCCAGCAGCCGGCCAGCCTCAGGGGTGATTGAAAAACTGTTTTTT.

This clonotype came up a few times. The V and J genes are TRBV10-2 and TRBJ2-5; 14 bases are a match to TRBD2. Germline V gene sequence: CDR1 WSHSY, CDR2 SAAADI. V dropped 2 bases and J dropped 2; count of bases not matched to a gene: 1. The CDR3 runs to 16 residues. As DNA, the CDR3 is TGCGCCAGCAGTGAGGGGACTAGCGGGAGTCAAGAGACCCAGTACTTC. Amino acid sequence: CASSEGTSGSQETQYF.

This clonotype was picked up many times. Here the CDR3 DNA reads TGCGCCAGCAGCTTATCAGGGGGCGACACTGAAGCTTTCTTT. It yields the protein CASSLSGGDTEAFF. The chain couples TRBV5-1 to TRBJ1-1; 8 nucleotides align to TRBD1. Germline V gene data show CDR1 as SGHRS and CDR2 as YFSETQ. J gave up 3 bases and V 2 bases, and 3 bases lay outside the gene matches. The CDR3 runs 14 residues. Based on the CDR3 plus reference TRBV5-1 and TRBJ1-1, the full variable domain is KAGVTQTPRYLIKTRGQQVTLSCSPISGHRSVSWYQQTPGQGLQFLFEYFSETQRNKGNFPGRFSGRQFSNSRSEMNVSTLELGDSALYLCASSLSGGDTEAFFGQGTRLTVV.

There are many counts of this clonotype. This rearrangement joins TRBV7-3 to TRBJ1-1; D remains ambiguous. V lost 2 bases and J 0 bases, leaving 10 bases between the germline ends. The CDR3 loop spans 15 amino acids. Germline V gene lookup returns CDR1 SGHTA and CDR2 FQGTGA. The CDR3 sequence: CASSLAPGLNTEAFF. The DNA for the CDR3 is TGTGCCAGCAGCTTAGCTCCAGGCCTGAACACTGAAGCTTTCTTT.

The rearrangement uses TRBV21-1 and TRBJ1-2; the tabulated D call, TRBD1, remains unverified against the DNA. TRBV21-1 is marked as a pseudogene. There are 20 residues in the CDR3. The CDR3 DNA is TGTGCCAGCAGCAAGTCGACAGGGGAACCCTCGTTCCCATGTAACTATGGCTACACCTTC. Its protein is CASSKSTGEPSFPCNYGYTF.